Presented here are 20 T cell receptor beta chains from one specimen sequenced in a study of T cells in Graves' hyperthyroidism and ophthalmopathy. RNA transcripts provided the source from which TCR beta CDR3 regions were amplified. Primed by the HTBI set, a first-round RT-PCR was run on the TCR CDR3. TCRdb ran MiXCR on the multiplex PCR reads and lists one entry per CDR3 protein. Among approximately 600,000 distinct CDR3 sequences listed, around 15% were seen once. The sample consisted of blood. These receptors were obtained from a woman between 25 and 40 years old with Graves' hyperthyroidism.

The CDR3 DNA is TGCGCCAGTATCTGGGAGCAGTACTTC. It yields the protein CASIWEQYF. J is TRBJ2-7 and V is TRBV5-1, with D unclear. The V end was cut by 8 bases, the J end by 7 bases, with 7 bases between. Per germline, CDR1 SGHRS and CDR2 YFSETQ. This CDR3 comprises 9 residues. Supplemented by reference TRBV5-1 and TRBJ2-7, the full variable domain reads KAGVTQTPRYLIKTRGQQVTLSCSPISGHRSVSWYQQTPGQGLQFLFEYFSETQRNKGNFPGRFSGRQFSNSRSEMNVSTLELGDSALYLCASIWEQYFGPGTRLTVT.

This clonotype was found a few times. J is TRBJ1-2 and V is TRBV7-2; a weak D match, TRBD1 (5 bases). There are 15 residues in the CDR3. V was cut by 1 base and J by 4 bases, with 13 bases left in between. In germline, CDR1 is SGHTA, CDR2 FQGNSA. The CDR3: CASSLDDRGSYGYTF. The CDR3, as DNA: TGTGCCAGCAGCTTAGACGACAGAGGAAGCTATGGCTACACCTTC.

The sample holds many counts of this clonotype. The chain recombines TRBV29-1 with TRBJ2-3; D remains ambiguous. CDR1 and CDR2 from the germline V gene are SQVTM and ANQGSEA. The CDR3 is 15 amino acids. DNA for the CDR3: TGCGCGCAGACAAGTCCAGCGAGAGGCACAGATACGCAGTATTTT. Its translation: CAQTSPARGTDTQYF.

The chain combines TRBV6-5 with TRBJ2-5; D gene unclear. V was cut by 0 bases and J by 5 bases, with 7 bases left in between. The CDR3 sequence is 13 residues long. Germline CDR1 is MNHEY and CDR2 is SVGAGI. The CDR3 nucleotides read TGTGCCAGCAGTTACTCAATGCGGGAGACCCAGTACTTC. It is translated as CASSYSMRETQYF.

This clonotype was seen more than once but under ten times. The chain recombines TRBV12-3 or TRBV12-4 with TRBJ1-2, with D possibly being TRBD1 (5 bases). This CDR3 comprises 13 residues. Trimming shortened V by 6 bases and J by 3 bases, and 11 bases separated the two germline ends. For the CDR3, the DNA is TGTGCCAGCAGGCCCCAGGGCCACTATGGCTACACCTTC. It specifies CASRPQGHYGYTF.

The table lists this clonotype with many counts. The chain links TRBV20-1 to TRBJ2-7, with D possibly TRBD1 on 5 matching bases. CDR3 length equals 13 residues. Germline V gene lookup returns CDR1 DFQATT and CDR2 SNEGSKA (reference sequence). V was trimmed by 3 bases and J by 2 bases, leaving 11 bases between them. The CDR3 region is CSASWGRAYEQYF. The CDR3 nucleotides are TGCAGTGCTAGTTGGGGCAGGGCCTACGAGCAGTACTTC.

This clonotype was seen a few times. V gene TRBV12-3 or TRBV12-4 combines with J gene TRBJ1-1; the match to TRBD1 covers 7 bases. This CDR3 comprises 13 residues. Germline trimming cut 7 bases from V and 3 bases from J; bases unmatched to any gene: 5. CDR3 residues: CASKRTGDTEAFF. The CDR3 nucleotides read TGTGCCAGCAAACGAACAGGGGACACTGAAGCTTTCTTT.

This clonotype appeared many times. In DNA, the CDR3 is TGTGCCAGCACCCAGGGGGGGACGAGAGAGACCCAGTACTTC. The encoded protein is CASTQGGTRETQYF. The chain uses TRBV28 and TRBJ2-5, with D possibly being TRBD1 or TRBD2 (7 bases each). The CDR3 is 14 amino acids. Germline CDR1 is MDHEN and CDR2 is SYDVKM. V dropped 7 bases and J dropped 4 bases, with 16 bases sitting between them.

V usage is TRBV7-8 and J usage is TRBJ2-2; possible D gene TRBD1, 6 bases. Germline CDR1 reads SGHVS; CDR2 reads FQNEAQ. The CDR3 extends over 19 amino acids. The V gene lost 4 bases and the J gene lost 4 bases, with 25 bases spanning the gap. This CDR3 is CASSSQRGTPLISTGELFF. CDR3 in DNA: TGTGCCAGCAGCTCTCAAAGGGGGACACCGTTAATTTCCACCGGGGAGCTGTTTTTT.

The J gene is TRBJ2-4, the V gene TRBV7-2; no firm D call. The CDR3 is 16 residues long. The V and J ends lost 1 base and 0 bases respectively, with 10 bases between them. The V gene's germline CDR1 is SGHTA and CDR2 FQGNSA. The CDR3 nucleotides are TGTGCCAGCAGCTTAGGACACTTACTAGCCAAAAACATTCAGTACTTC. Translating it yields CASSLGHLLAKNIQYF. The full variable domain, with the rest looked up from reference TRBV7-2 and TRBJ2-4, is GAGVSQSPSNKVTEKGKDVELRCDPISGHTALYWYRQSLGQGLEFLIYFQGNSAPDKSGLPSDRFSAERTGGSVSTLTIQRTQQEDSAVYLCASSLGHLLAKNIQYFGAGTRLSVL.

This clonotype was counted between two and nine times. A junction boundary mismatches the germline segment, possibly from a read error. The chain combines TRBV6-1 with TRBJ2-7, with D perhaps matching TRBD1 or TRBD2 (5 bases each). CDR1 is MNHNS, CDR2 SASEGT, per germline. This CDR3 is 13 amino acids long. The CDR3 spells CASTWGILYEQYF. The CDR3 DNA follows: TGTGCCAGCACATGGGGGATTCTCTACGAACAGTACTTC.

At least ten counts were recorded for this clonotype. The rearrangement links TRBV28 to TRBJ2-7, with 8 bases identical to TRBD1. Germline trimming cut 5 bases from V and 1 base from J; bases unmatched to any gene: 7. The germline V gene has CDR1 MDHEN and CDR2 SYDVKM. This CDR3 has 15 amino acids. The CDR3 region is CASSVTGVRSYEQYF. The CDR3 DNA is TGTGCCAGCAGTGTGACAGGGGTAAGGTCCTACGAGCAGTACTTC. Full variable domain (outside the CDR3, taken from reference TRBV28 and TRBJ2-7): DVKVTQSSRYLVKRTGEKVFLECVQDMDHENMFWYRQDPGLGLRLIYFSYDVKMKEKGDIPEGYSVSREKKERFSLILESASTNQTSMYLCASSVTGVRSYEQYFGPGTRLTVT.

In this sample, this clonotype turned up a few times. V is TRBV30 and J is TRBJ2-7; 7 bases match TRBD1. CDR1 is GTSNPN, CDR2 SVGIG, per germline (reference sequence). This CDR3 comprises 14 residues. After removal of 5 bases from V and 3 bases from J, the junction contained 10 bases not matched to a gene. The CDR3 loop reads CAWDIGQDIYEQYF. The CDR3 coding sequence is TGTGCCTGGGATATAGGACAGGACATCTACGAGCAGTACTTC.

This clonotype was found many times. The chain is built from TRBV11-2 and TRBJ2-3; D gene ambiguous. This CDR3 spans 12 amino acids. Trimming pared 3 bases from V and 2 bases from J, leaving 3 bases between. In germline, CDR1 is SGHAT, CDR2 FQNNGV. The CDR3 is CASSFITDTQYF. CDR3 nucleotide sequence: TGTGCCAGCAGCTTCATCACAGATACGCAGTATTTT.

This clonotype was recorded many times. The chain uses TRBV5-1 and TRBJ2-3; D is uncertain. The CDR3 totals 13 residues. Germline V gene data show CDR1 as SGHRS and CDR2 as YFSETQ. Trimming took off 0 bases at V and 4 bases at J, with 6 bases between the two ends. In nucleotides, the CDR3 is TGCGCCAGCAGCTTGGAGATCGCAGATACGCAGTATTTT. Translating gives CASSLEIADTQYF.

CDR3 amino acids: CATSIGLAGEYEQYF. The CDR3 DNA follows: TGTGCCACCAGCATCGGACTAGCGGGAGAGTACGAGCAGTACTTC. The chain recombines TRBV15 with TRBJ2-7, with 13 bases aligning to TRBD2. CDR3 size: 15 residues. Germline-derived CDR1 and CDR2 are LNHNV and YYDKDF (reference sequence). V was pared by 4 bases and J by 4 bases, with 4 bases of the junction left unmatched.

This clonotype has a count of ten or more. This sequence joins TRBV7-9 and TRBJ2-1; tentatively, D is TRBD1 or TRBD2 (5 bases each). Germline loops: CDR1 SEHNR, CDR2 FQNEAQ (reference sequence). Trimming removed 4 bases from V and 4 bases from J, with 14 bases in between. The CDR3 is made up of 15 amino acids. The CDR3 loop is CASSSGTQSYNEQFF. CDR3 nucleotide sequence: TGTGCCAGCAGCTCAGGGACCCAGTCATACAATGAGCAGTTCTTC.

The chain recombines TRBV20-1 with TRBJ1-5, with no clear D. Germline CDR1 reads DFQATT; CDR2 reads SNEGSKA (reference sequence). This CDR3 is 14 amino acids long. The V end was cut by 0 bases, the J end by 7 bases, with 13 bases between. The DNA of the CDR3 is TGCAGTGCTAGAGAGGTCGCGGGTTCCCAGCCCCAGCATTTT. Translation: CSAREVAGSQPQHF.

This clonotype was counted at least ten times. The chain uses TRBV20-1 and TRBJ2-5; the D gene could be TRBD1 or TRBD2 (6 bases each). Trimming shortened V by 0 bases and J by 3 bases, and 17 bases separated the two germline ends. The CDR3 is made up of 16 amino acids. The V gene's germline CDR1 is DFQATT and CDR2 SNEGSKA (reference sequence). The CDR3 coding sequence is TGCAGTGCTAGAGAGCTGCATGGGGGGCTGGAAGAGACCCAGTACTTC. It encodes CSARELHGGLEETQYF.

This clonotype was seen just once. The V and J genes are TRBV19 and TRBJ2-3; D unclear. V gave up 3 bases and J gave up 0 bases, with 7 bases separating them. CDR3 size: 14 residues. Per germline, CDR1 LNHDA and CDR2 SQIVND (reference sequence). In nucleotides, the CDR3 is TGTGCCAGTAGTATTGGGCAGAGCACAGATACGCAGTATTTT. Protein: CASSIGQSTDTQYF. The entire variable domain, with the rest obtained from reference TRBV19 and TRBJ2-3, is as follows: DGGITQSPKYLFRKEGQNVTLSCEQNLNHDAMYWYRQDPGQGLRLIYYSQIVNDFQKGDIAEGYSVSREKKESFPLTVTSAQKNPTAFYLCASSIGQSTDTQYFGPGTRLTVL.